Below, one TCR beta chain is given with its context. These data originate in a study of blood T cells in healthy people across ages. Overall study context: About one barcoded beta molecule was captured per two T cells (by template switching).

Germline lookup yields CDR1 SGHTA and CDR2 FQGNSA. J was trimmed by 3 bases and V by 3 bases; bases with no gene match: 7. The CDR3 is 17 amino acids. It was with a sample-barcoded 5' primer and a J-beta primer mix that a second PCR of roughly 6 to 12 cycles was run. TCRdb reprocessed the 5' RACE reads with MiXCR, giving one entry per CDR3 protein. The sample holds fewer than 700,000 distinct CDR3 sequences, about 43% seen once. The rearrangement joins TRBV7-2 to TRBJ2-2, with TRBD2 identical over 10 bases. The sample taken for sequencing was blood. The TCR comes from an elderly man in good health. The CDR3 nucleotides read TGTGCCAGCAGCTTGAGGACTAGCGGAAGGTACACCGGGGAGCTGTTTTTT. This translates into CASSLRTSGRYTGELFF.